The 2 T cell receptor beta chains reported below all come from one sample, sequenced in a study of blood T cell repertoires in COVID-19. Repertoires were generated with immunoSEQ multiplex PCR, while TCRdb's copy carries only in-frame clones and drops some. In the table there are fewer than 700,000 clones, about 88% of which are singletons. The sequenced sample consisted of peripheral blood. These receptors were taken from a woman aged 50 to 65 with COVID-19, enrolled during active disease.

The genes are TRBV5-1 and TRBJ2-3; TRBD1 agrees at 9 bases. V gave up 4 bases and J gave up 5 bases; unmatched junction bases: 5. The CDR3 covers 14 residues. CDR1 SGHRS and CDR2 YFSETQ come from the germline V gene. This CDR3 is CASSTRTGEDTQYF. The CDR3 DNA is TGCGCCAGCAGCACCCGGACAGGGGAAGATACGCAGTATTTT.

The rearrangement uses TRBV6-6 and TRBJ2-7; TRBD1 matches at 7 bases. Germline trimming cut 5 bases from V and 5 bases from J; bases unmatched to any gene: 12. CDR1 and CDR2 (germline): MNHNY, SVGAGI (reference sequence). The CDR3 runs to 15 residues. CDR3 bases: TGTGCCAGCAGTCGTACCGGGACAGCTCTGAACGAGCAGTACTTC. Protein product: CASSRTGTALNEQYF.